This T cell receptor beta chain came from a study of blood T cells in healthy people across ages. Primers used in a second PCR of about 6 to 12 cycles were a sample-barcoded 5' primer and a J-beta primer mix. TCRdb processed the 5' RACE reads anew with MiXCR; each CDR3 protein has one entry. The sample lists more than 1.4 million distinct CDR3 sequences; approximately 38% were seen once. Notes on this clonotype: Its matching antigen is unknown.

The trim removed 7 bases at V and 0 bases at J, leaving 5 bases unmatched. The CDR3 extends over 14 amino acids. Study-level results: The study regarded diversity estimates from one million T cells as underestimates.

The sample consisted of blood. V usage is TRBV12-3 or TRBV12-4 and J usage is TRBJ1-1; 7 bases are a match to TRBD1. The source of this sequence is a woman aged 18-29 years in good health. Here the CDR3 reads CASTPDRMNTEAFF. The CDR3 DNA is TGTGCCAGCACCCCGGACAGGATGAACACTGAAGCTTTCTTT.